The present TCR beta chain was sequenced within a study of beta chain features in type 1 diabetes. Naive, central memory, regulatory and stem cell-like memory cells within the CD4+ compartment were sorted using CD45RO/CCR7/CD25/CD127/CD95/CD27. A remark on this clone: What it binds is not known.

cDNA synthesis used the whole RNA isolate, giving expressed TCRB sequences. Libraries were prepared by immunoSEQ multiplex PCR; TCRdb keeps only in-frame clonotypes and omits some of them. The data hold 350,000 to 450,000 clones, with approximately 16% observed a single time. Study-wide results and limits: Patients' naive, central memory and Treg TCRB repertoires seemed closer to one another than those of healthy donors.

The length of the CDR3 is 17 residues. V lost 5 bases, J lost 4 bases, and 5 bases stayed unmatched. From germline, CDR1 is SEHNR and CDR2 FQNEAQ (reference sequence). This TCR derives from a young woman in good health. Sequences were obtained from naive CD4+ T cells from blood. This chain links TRBV7-9 with TRBJ2-2; 15 bases map to TRBD2. CDR3 in DNA: TGTGCCAGCAGCCTCGGACTAGCGGGAGGGCTCACCGGGGAGCTGTTTTTT. Amino acids: CASSLGLAGGLTGELFF.